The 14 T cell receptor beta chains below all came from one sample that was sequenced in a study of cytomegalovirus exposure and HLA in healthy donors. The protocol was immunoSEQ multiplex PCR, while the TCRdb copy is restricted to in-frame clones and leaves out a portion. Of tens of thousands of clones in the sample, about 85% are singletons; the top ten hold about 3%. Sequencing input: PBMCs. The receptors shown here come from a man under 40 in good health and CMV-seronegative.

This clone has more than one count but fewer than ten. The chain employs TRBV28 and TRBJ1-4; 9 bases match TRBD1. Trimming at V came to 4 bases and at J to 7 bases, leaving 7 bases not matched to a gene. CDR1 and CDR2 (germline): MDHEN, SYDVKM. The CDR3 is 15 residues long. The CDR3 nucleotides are TGTGCCAGCAGTTCGGGACAGGGACATGGTGAAAAACTGTTTTTT. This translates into CASSSGQGHGEKLFF.

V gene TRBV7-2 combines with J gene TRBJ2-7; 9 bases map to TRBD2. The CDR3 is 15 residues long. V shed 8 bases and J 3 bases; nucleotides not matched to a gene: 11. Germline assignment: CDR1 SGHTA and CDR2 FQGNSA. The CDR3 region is CASAGRGGLLYEQYF. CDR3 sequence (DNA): TGTGCCAGCGCGGGGCGGGGGGGGCTCCTCTACGAGCAGTACTTC. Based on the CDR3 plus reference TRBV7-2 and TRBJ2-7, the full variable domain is GAGVSQSPSNKVTEKGKDVELRCDPISGHTALYWYRQSLGQGLEFLIYFQGNSAPDKSGLPSDRFSAERTGGSVSTLTIQRTQQEDSAVYLCASAGRGGLLYEQYFGPGTRLTVT.

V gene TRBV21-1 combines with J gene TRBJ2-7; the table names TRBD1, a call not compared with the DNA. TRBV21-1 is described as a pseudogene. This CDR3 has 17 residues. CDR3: CASSKEGGQGPPYEQYF. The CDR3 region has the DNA TGTGCCAGCAGCAAAGAAGGGGGACAGGGACCTCCCTACGAGCAGTACTTC.

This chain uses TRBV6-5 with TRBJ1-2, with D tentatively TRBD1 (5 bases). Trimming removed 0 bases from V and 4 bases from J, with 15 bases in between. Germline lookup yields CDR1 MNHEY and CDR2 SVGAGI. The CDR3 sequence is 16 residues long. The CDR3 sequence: CASSYSISGGFYGYTF. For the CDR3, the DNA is TGTGCCAGCAGTTACTCAATCTCGGGGGGATTCTATGGCTACACCTTC.

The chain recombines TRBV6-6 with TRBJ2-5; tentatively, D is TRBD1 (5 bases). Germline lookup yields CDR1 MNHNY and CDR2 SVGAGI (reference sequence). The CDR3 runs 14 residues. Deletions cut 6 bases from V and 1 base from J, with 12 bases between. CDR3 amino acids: CASSLGHLQETQYF. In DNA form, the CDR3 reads TGTGCCAGCAGCCTTGGACACCTCCAAGAGACCCAGTACTTC.

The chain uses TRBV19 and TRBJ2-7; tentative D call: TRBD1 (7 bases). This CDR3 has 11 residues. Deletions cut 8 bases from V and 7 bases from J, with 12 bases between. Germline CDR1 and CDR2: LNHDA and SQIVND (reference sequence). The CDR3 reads CASGGGLEQYF. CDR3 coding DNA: TGTGCCAGTGGAGGGGGCCTTGAGCAGTACTTC.

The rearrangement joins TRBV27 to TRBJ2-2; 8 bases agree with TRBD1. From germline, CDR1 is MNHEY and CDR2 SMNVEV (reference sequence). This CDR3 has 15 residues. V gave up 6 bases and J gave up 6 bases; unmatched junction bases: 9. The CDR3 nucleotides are TGTGCCAGCAGCTTCTCAGGGGGCGCCGCCGGGGAGCTGTTTTTT. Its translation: CASSFSGGAAGELFF.

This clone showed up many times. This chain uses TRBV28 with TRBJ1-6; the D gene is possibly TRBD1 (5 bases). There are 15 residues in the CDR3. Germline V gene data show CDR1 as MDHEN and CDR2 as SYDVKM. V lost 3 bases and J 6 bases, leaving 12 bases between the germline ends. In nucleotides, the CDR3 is TGTGCCAGCAGTTTGGGGCAGACTCCTAATTCACCCCTCCACTTT. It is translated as CASSLGQTPNSPLHF.

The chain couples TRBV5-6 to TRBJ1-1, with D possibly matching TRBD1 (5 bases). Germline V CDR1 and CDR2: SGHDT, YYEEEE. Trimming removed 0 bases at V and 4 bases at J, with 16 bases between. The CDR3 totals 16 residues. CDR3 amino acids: CASSLEAGVGATEAFF. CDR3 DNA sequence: TGTGCCAGCAGCTTGGAGGCGGGGGTGGGCGCCACTGAAGCTTTCTTT.

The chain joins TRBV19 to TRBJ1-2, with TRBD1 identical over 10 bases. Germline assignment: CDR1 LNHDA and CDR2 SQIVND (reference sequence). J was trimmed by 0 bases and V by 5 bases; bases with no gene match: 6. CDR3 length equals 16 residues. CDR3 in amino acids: CASSVSGTGANYGYTF. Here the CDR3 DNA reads TGTGCCAGTAGTGTCTCCGGGACAGGGGCTAACTATGGCTACACCTTC.

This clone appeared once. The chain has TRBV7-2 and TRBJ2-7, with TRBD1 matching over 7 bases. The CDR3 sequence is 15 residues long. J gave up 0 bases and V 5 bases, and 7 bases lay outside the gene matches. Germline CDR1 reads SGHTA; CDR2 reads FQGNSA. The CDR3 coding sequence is TGTGCCAGCAGCATGGCCCGGGACAGCTCCTACGAGCAGTACTTC. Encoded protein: CASSMARDSSYEQYF.

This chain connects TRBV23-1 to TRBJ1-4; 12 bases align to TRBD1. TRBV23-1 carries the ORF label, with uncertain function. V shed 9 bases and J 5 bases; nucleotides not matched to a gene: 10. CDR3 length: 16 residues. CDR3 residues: CASNRDRGLLNEKLFF. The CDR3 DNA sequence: TGCGCCAGTAACCGGGACAGGGGGCTACTAAATGAAAAACTGTTTTTT.

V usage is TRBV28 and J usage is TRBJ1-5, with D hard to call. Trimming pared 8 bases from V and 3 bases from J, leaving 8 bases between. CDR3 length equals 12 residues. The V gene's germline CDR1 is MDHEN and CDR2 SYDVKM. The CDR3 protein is CASYRNNQPQHF. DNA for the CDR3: TGTGCCAGCTACAGAAACAATCAGCCCCAGCATTTT.

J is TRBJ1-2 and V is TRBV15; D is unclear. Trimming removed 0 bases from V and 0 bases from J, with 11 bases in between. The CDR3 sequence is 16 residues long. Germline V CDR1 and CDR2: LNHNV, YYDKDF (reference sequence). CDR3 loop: CATSRDRNGANYGYTF. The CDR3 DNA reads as TGTGCCACCAGCAGAGATCGTAACGGAGCTAACTATGGCTACACCTTC. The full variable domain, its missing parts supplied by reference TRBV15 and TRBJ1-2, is DAMVIQNPRYQVTQFGKPVTLSCSQTLNHNVMYWYQQKSSQAPKLLFHYYDKDFNNEADTPDNFQSRRPNTSFCFLDIRSPGLGDTAMYLCATSRDRNGANYGYTFGSGTRLTVV.